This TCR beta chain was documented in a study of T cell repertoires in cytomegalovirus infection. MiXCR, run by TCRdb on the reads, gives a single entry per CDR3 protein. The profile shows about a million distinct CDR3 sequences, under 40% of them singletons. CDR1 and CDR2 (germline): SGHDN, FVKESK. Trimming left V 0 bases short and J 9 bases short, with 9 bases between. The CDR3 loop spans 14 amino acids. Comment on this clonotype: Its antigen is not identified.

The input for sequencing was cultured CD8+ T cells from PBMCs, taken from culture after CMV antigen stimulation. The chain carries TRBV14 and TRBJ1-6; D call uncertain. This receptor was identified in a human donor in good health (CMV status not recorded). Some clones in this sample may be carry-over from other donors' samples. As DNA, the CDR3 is TGTGCCAGCAGCCAAGAAGGCAGCATTTCACCCCTCCACTTT. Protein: CASSQEGSISPLHF.